This is a list of T cell receptor beta chains from one sample in a study of cytomegalovirus exposure and HLA in healthy donors. Clones were sequenced by immunoSEQ multiplex PCR, and TCRdb holds only the in-frame ones, with some missing. The table lists 85,000 to 100,000 clones, 75% to 85% of them singletons. The sample consisted of PBMCs. These TCRs come from a woman aged 40-49 years in good health and CMV-seronegative. The CDR3 runs from the conserved cysteine through the conserved F or W. A D gene is named only where the DNA matches it firmly. Clone sizes are given selectively: once, few, many, or a class where the clone is expanded.

clone_size d_call j_call v_call cdr3_nt cdr3_aa
NA TRBD1 TRBJ1-6 TRBV4-2 TGTGCCAGCAGCCAAGGGACAGGGGTCTCACCCCTCCACTTT CASSQGTGVSPLHF
few NA TRBJ1-2 TRBV6-6 TGTGCCAGCAGCGACAGGATTACTAACTATGGCTACACCTTC CASSDRITNYGYTF
NA NA TRBJ2-3 TRBV4-2 TGTGCCAGCAGCCAAGATACGAGTTCAGGCGGCACAGATACGCAGTATTTT CASSQDTSSGGTDTQYF
NA TRBD1 TRBJ1-2 TRBV5-1 TGCGCCAGCAGCACAGGACAGGGGGCCCACTATGGCTACACCTTC CASSTGQGAHYGYTF
once TRBD1 TRBJ1-1 TRBV28 TGTGCCAGCAGCCCACCCACGCAGACAGGGGTCAACACTGAAGCTTTCTTT CASSPPTQTGVNTEAFF
NA NA TRBJ2-7 TRBV7-6 TGTGCCAGCAGTCTGACAGATACTTACGAGCAGTACTTC CASSLTDTYEQYF
NA NA TRBJ1-5 TRBV6-1 TGTGCCAGCAGTGATACAGGGTCGGCTTATAGCAATCAGCCCCAGCATTTT CASSDTGSAYSNQPQHF
NA NA TRBJ1-4 TRBV19 TGTGCCAGTAGGGCTTGGACAGCAACTAATGAAAAACTGTTTTTT CASRAWTATNEKLFF
NA NA TRBJ1-2 TRBV11-2 TGTGCCAGCAGACTAAACTATGGCTACACCTTC CASRLNYGYTF
NA TRBD1 TRBJ1-1 TRBV2 TGTGCCAGCGAAGGACAGGGACGAACTGAAGCTTTCTTT CASEGQGRTEAFF
once NA TRBJ2-5 TRBV9 TGTGCCAGCAGCGTAGAGGAGGAGACCCAGTACTTC CASSVEEETQYF
many NA TRBJ1-4 TRBV27 TGTGCCAGCAGTTTATTGGGCCCGGGGTCCGGGGAACTGTTTTTT CASSLLGPGSGELFF
NA NA TRBJ2-7 TRBV27 TGTGCCAGCAGTTACCAGGGCCCTGGGATGGACGAGCAGTACTTC CASSYQGPGMDEQYF
NA TRBD1 TRBJ1-1 TRBV5-1 TGCGCCAGCAGCTCCCGGCGACAGGGGATGAACACTGAAGCTTTCTTT CASSSRRQGMNTEAFF
NA TRBD1 TRBJ1-2 TRBV4-1 TGCGCCAGCAGCCACACCGGACAGGCCGAAAACTATGGCTACACCTTC CASSHTGQAENYGYTF
NA NA TRBJ2-5 TRBV18 TGTGCCAGCTCACCCCTCAGCGACTCTCCGAGGGAGACCCAGTACTTC CASSPLSDSPRETQYF
NA TRBD1 TRBJ1-6 TRBV4-3 TGCGCCAGCAGCCAAGAGATTGATCCGGGACAGGCAACTTCACCCCTCCACTTT CASSQEIDPGQATSPLHF
NA NA TRBJ1-1 TRBV5-6 TGTGCCAGCAGCTTGGCCGGCGGGGCATTATTGAACACTGAAGCTTTCTTT CASSLAGGALLNTEAFF
NA NA TRBJ1-1 TRBV5-1 TGCGCCAGCAGCGACTCGCAGGGGAGGGGCACTGAAGCTTTCTTT CASSDSQGRGTEAFF
NA TRBD2 TRBJ2-1 TRBV7-6 TGTGCCAGCAGCTGGGGCGGGGGGGTAAATGAGCAGTTCTTC CASSWGGGVNEQFF
few NA TRBJ1-1 TRBV2 TGTGCCAGCAGTGCCGAAGGACTGAAGAACACTGAAGCTTTCTTT CASSAEGLKNTEAFF
NA NA TRBJ2-5 TRBV30 TGTGCCTGGAAAAGAAACGGTTGGGCGTCAGAGACCCAGTACTTC CAWKRNGWASETQYF
few TRBD1 TRBJ2-7 TRBV7-2 TGTGCCAGCAGCCGCGACAGGGGAGAGCAGTACTTC CASSRDRGEQYF
NA TRBD1 TRBJ1-6 TRBV9 TGTGCCAGCAGCGTAGGGACAGGTGGAAGTTCACCCCTCCACTTT CASSVGTGGSSPLHF
NA NA TRBJ1-4 TRBV30 TGTGCCTGGAGTGTTTCGGGGGTTACTGAAAAACTGTTTTTT CAWSVSGVTEKLFF
NA TRBD2 TRBJ2-1 TRBV5-8 TGTGCCAGCAGCATGGGACTAGCGGTTTACAATGAGCAGTTCTTC CASSMGLAVYNEQFF
NA NA TRBJ2-2 TRBV19 TGTGCCAGCAGGGACAAGAACACCGGGGAGCTGTTTTTT CASRDKNTGELFF
NA NA TRBJ1-1 TRBV7-3 TGTGCCAGCAGGCCGGGAACTGGGAACACTGAAGCTTTCTTT CASRPGTGNTEAFF